A selection of T cell receptor beta chains follows, all from one sample in a study of CD8+ T cells in alopecia areata. Assay: immunoSEQ multiplex PCR; the TCRdb copy retains only in-frame clones and omits some. The sample consists of about 180,000 clones, around three fifths of them appearing once. The sequencing here drew on CD4+ T cells sorted from blood, taken at week 0. Receptor source: a human donor with alopecia areata. CDR3s include the opening cysteine and the closing phenylalanine or tryptophan. The order of the fields is V gene, J gene, clone size, D gene, CDR3 protein, CDR3 DNA. D genes are given only for firm matches. The size entry is marked missing in some rows and otherwise reads once, few, many or a size class.

TRBV5-6,TRBJ2-7,few,.,CASSIRQEQYF,TGTGCCAGCAGCATTAGACAGGAGCAGTACTTC
TRBV7-2,TRBJ2-4,few,TRBD2,CASSRSPRGGADIQYF,TGTGCCAGCAGCCGTTCGCCGCGGGGGGGCGCGGACATTCAGTACTTC
TRBV30,TRBJ1-1,.,TRBD1,CAFGTDLNTEAFF,TGTGCCTTTGGGACAGACTTGAACACTGAAGCTTTCTTT
TRBV7-2,TRBJ2-5,.,.,CASSLATTTQYF,TGTGCCAGCAGCTTAGCGACGACGACCCAGTACTTC
TRBV2,TRBJ2-2,.,.,CASSEFGGAGTGELFF,TGTGCCAGCAGTGAGTTCGGAGGGGCAGGCACCGGGGAGCTGTTTTTT
TRBV7-8,TRBJ2-1,.,.,CASSLKGGPASNEQFF,TGTGCCAGCAGCTTAAAGGGGGGCCCCGCGTCTAATGAGCAGTTCTTC
TRBV30,TRBJ1-6,.,.,CAWSVLGNYNSPLHF,TGTGCCTGGAGTGTATTGGGCAACTATAATTCACCCCTCCACTTT
TRBV25-1,TRBJ2-7,.,TRBD1,CASSADRGYEQYF,TGTGCCAGCAGTGCGGACAGGGGATACGAGCAGTACTTC
TRBV5-1,TRBJ1-1,.,TRBD1,CASSLGTGGSTEAFF,TGCGCCAGCAGCCTAGGGACAGGGGGAAGCACTGAAGCTTTCTTT
TRBV30,TRBJ1-5,.,.,CAWSVGQGRQPQHF,TGTGCCTGGAGTGTAGGCCAGGGTCGTCAGCCCCAGCATTTT
TRBV5-6,TRBJ2-7,.,TRBD1,CASSFWDRGHEQYF,TGTGCCAGCAGCTTCTGGGACAGGGGGCACGAGCAGTACTTC
TRBV6-1,TRBJ2-7,few,TRBD2,CASKSGDHSYEQYF,TGTGCCAGCAAGAGCGGGGACCACTCCTACGAGCAGTACTTC
TRBV14,TRBJ1-1,.,.,CASSQVEYRAFF,TGTGCCAGCAGCCAAGTGGAATATCGAGCTTTCTTT
TRBV30,TRBJ1-5,.,.,CAWSRYSNQPQHF,TGTGCCTGGTCCCGATATAGCAATCAGCCCCAGCATTTT
TRBV29-1,TRBJ2-7,.,.,CSVAGAYEQYF,TGCAGCGTTGCTGGCGCGTACGAGCAGTACTTC
TRBV6-5,TRBJ1-1,.,.,CASSYSIRGDTEAFF,TGTGCCAGCAGTTACTCGATAAGGGGAGACACTGAAGCTTTCTTT